The next 8 T cell receptor beta chains were all read from a single sample in a study of Graves' ophthalmopathy and Graves' hyperthyroidism. Amplified TCR beta CDR3 regions were obtained using RNA transcripts as template. The first-round RT-PCR employed HTBI primers together with the Qiagen OneStep RT-PCR kit. A multiplex PCR was then performed as the second round. From the multiplex PCR reads, TCRdb called clonotypes with MiXCR, one entry per CDR3 protein. The sample has about 370,000 distinct CDR3 sequences, 15% to 20% seen once. The sequenced sample was peripheral blood. These receptors were collected from a young woman with Graves' ophthalmopathy.

This clonotype has a count of ten or more. The J gene is TRBJ1-1, the V gene TRBV20-1; TRBD1 aligns across 8 bases. The CDR3 runs 15 residues. CDR1 is DFQATT and CDR2 is SNEGSKA in the germline V gene (reference sequence). With 6 bases clipped from V and 4 bases from J, the junction kept 13 bases outside the gene matches. The CDR3 region is CSARSGQGLSTEAFF. The CDR3, as DNA: TGCAGTGCCCGGTCAGGACAGGGTTTGAGCACTGAAGCTTTCTTT.

This clonotype was picked up many times. CDR3 sequence reads: CASSPGGGTDTQYF. As DNA, the CDR3 is TGTGCCAGCAGTCCGGGGGGAGGCACAGATACGCAGTATTTT. This sequence joins TRBV12-3 or TRBV12-4 and TRBJ2-3; 7 bases align to TRBD2. Trimming took 5 bases from V and 1 from J; bases not matched to a gene: 3. The CDR3 is 14 amino acids.

V is TRBV6-1 and J is TRBJ1-1, with D perhaps TRBD1 (5 bases). Germline assignment: CDR1 MNHNS and CDR2 SASEGT. The CDR3 is 13 amino acids. The ends were cut back, 8 bases at V and 0 bases at J, with 10 bases in the middle. DNA of the CDR3: TGTGCCAGCGGCAGACAGTTGAACACTGAAGCTTTCTTT. This encodes CASGRQLNTEAFF.

In this sample, this clonotype turned up many times. The V and J genes are TRBV5-1 and TRBJ1-2; tentatively, D is TRBD1 (5 bases). V dropped 3 bases and J dropped 4 bases, with 13 bases sitting between them. The CDR3 contains 14 residues. The germline V gene encodes CDR1 SGHRS and CDR2 YFSETQ. The CDR3 nucleotides are TGCGCCAGCAGCTCCGGGGCAGACTTCTATGGCTACACCTTC. It specifies CASSSGADFYGYTF.

This chain connects TRBV30 to TRBJ2-2; 8 bases match TRBD2. From germline, CDR1 is GTSNPN and CDR2 SVGIG (reference sequence). V trimming: 0 bases; J trimming: 1 base; junction bases outside the gene matches: 1. This CDR3 has 15 amino acids. The CDR3 loop is CAWSVLAVNTGELFF. CDR3 DNA: TGTGCCTGGAGTGTACTAGCGGTGAACACCGGGGAGCTGTTTTTT.

This clonotype was seen at least ten times. The J gene is TRBJ2-7, the V gene TRBV28; 7 nucleotides line up with TRBD2. The CDR3 consists of 15 residues. V was clipped by 2 bases and J by 2 bases; unmatched bases: 6. Germline CDR1 and CDR2: MDHEN and SYDVKM. The CDR3 DNA reads as TGTGCCAGCAGTTTAGGACTAGTTCGGACCTACGAGCAGTACTTC. It yields the protein CASSLGLVRTYEQYF.

This clonotype was picked up many times. CDR3 sequence reads: CASRPPPGTSGRQGDEQYF. The CDR3 nucleotides read TGTGCCAGCAGACCCCCTCCCGGGACTAGCGGGAGGCAGGGTGACGAGCAGTACTTC. This rearrangement joins TRBV6-2 or TRBV6-3 to TRBJ2-7; 15 bases align to TRBD2. J lost 5 bases, V lost 6 bases, and 17 bases had no gene match. This CDR3 comprises 19 residues. The germline V gene has CDR1 MNHEY and CDR2 SVGEGT.

This clonotype was recorded a few times. The chain links TRBV30 to TRBJ2-7; 10 nucleotides align to TRBD2. V shed 6 bases and J 3 bases; nucleotides not matched to a gene: 8. The length of the CDR3 is 14 residues. The V gene's germline CDR1 is GTSNPN and CDR2 SVGIG (reference sequence). CDR3 in DNA: TGTGCCTGTGTTGCCGGGACTAGCGTCTACGAGCAGTACTTC. It encodes CACVAGTSVYEQYF.